The 5 T cell receptor beta chains in this list originate from one sample, sequenced in a study of monozygotic twins with inflammatory bowel disease. Following a re-call of the 5' RACE reads, TCRdb has one entry per CDR3 protein and lacks DNA. This listing includes some 440,000 distinct CDR3 sequences. Sample: blood. The receptors shown here come from a human donor with ulcerative colitis or Crohn's disease, or a healthy co-twin of an affected twin (not recorded which).

By frequency, this clonotype is medium-sized. The chain joins TRBV5-1 to TRBJ2-1; TCRdb indicates TRBD1, and absent DNA this call remains unverified. Per the germline V gene, CDR1 is SGHRS and CDR2 is YFSETQ. The CDR3 contains 15 residues. CDR3: CASSLEGETYNEQFF.

The gene calls are TRBV7-3 and TRBJ2-1; as DNA is missing, the TRBD1 call by TCRdb cannot be tested. Germline V lookup: CDR1 SGHTA, CDR2 FQGTGA. This CDR3 has 14 amino acids. CDR3 sequence: CASSLNRASGEQFF. Full variable domain (outside the CDR3, taken from reference TRBV7-3 and TRBJ2-1): GAGVSQTPSNKVTEKGKYVELRCDPISGHTALYWYRQSLGQGPEFLIYFQGTGAADDSGLPNDRFFAVRPEGSVSTLKIQRTERGDSAVYLCASSLNRASGEQFFGPGTRLTVL.

The chain carries TRBV20-1 and TRBJ1-5; TCRdb selects TRBD1, and the lack of DNA leaves this call unchecked. The germline V gene encodes CDR1 DFQATT and CDR2 SNEGSKA (reference sequence). CDR3 length equals 16 residues. The CDR3 reads CSADLAGAAGNQPQHF.

The chain's CDR3 is CASSLSRRTQETQYF. The V and J genes are TRBV18 and TRBJ2-5; TCRdb's assignment of TRBD2 cannot be checked, as there is no DNA. Germline CDR1 and CDR2: KGHSH and LQKENI. The CDR3 is 15 residues long.

This rearrangement joins TRBV5-1 to TRBJ2-1; TCRdb's D call of TRBD1 is untestable without DNA. The CDR3 runs 16 residues. CDR1 is SGHRS, CDR2 YFSETQ, per germline. The CDR3 here is CASSLESSLGDNEQFF. Using reference TRBV5-1 and TRBJ2-1 for the parts outside the CDR3, the full variable domain is KAGVTQTPRYLIKTRGQQVTLSCSPISGHRSVSWYQQTPGQGLQFLFEYFSETQRNKGNFPGRFSGRQFSNSRSEMNVSTLELGDSALYLCASSLESSLGDNEQFFGPGTRLTVL.